One sample yielded the 8 T cell receptor beta chains listed below, sequenced in a study of cytomegalovirus exposure and HLA in healthy donors. Use of 60 Vbeta and 13 Jbeta primers characterized the PCR. Using immunoSEQ multiplex PCR, the repertoire was profiled, and TCRdb retains in-frame clones only, with some absent. Among some 71,000 clones, around 70% were seen once, and the ten largest hold approximately 7.6%. Sequenced input: PBMCs. The receptors shown here come from a man in his forties in good health and CMV-seropositive.

This clone was counted a few times. This chain connects TRBV4-3 to TRBJ1-2, with D possibly TRBD1 on 6 matching bases. The CDR3 length is 15 residues. Germline V gives CDR1 LGHNA, CDR2 YSLEER. The germline V and J ends were trimmed by 1 base and 5 bases, with 14 bases remaining between them. CDR3 nucleotide sequence: TGCGCCAGCAGCCAAGTAATTCAGGGGATTTATGGCTACACCTTC. This codes for CASSQVIQGIYGYTF.

The chain links TRBV7-3 to TRBJ2-7, with TRBD1 matching over 9 bases. The junction had 5 bases not matched to a gene; V was cut back by 5 bases and J by 6 bases. The length of the CDR3 is 13 residues. Germline V gene data show CDR1 as SGHTA and CDR2 as FQGTGA. The CDR3 nucleotides read TGTGCCAGCAGCCGGGACAGGGAATCCGAGCAGTACTTC. Amino acids: CASSRDRESEQYF.

V is TRBV30 and J is TRBJ2-7; D unresolved. Trimming took off 4 bases at V and 3 bases at J, with 10 bases between the two ends. The CDR3 is 12 residues long. Germline-derived CDR1 and CDR2 are GTSNPN and SVGIG (reference sequence). CDR3 nucleotide sequence: TGTGCCTGGAATTTAAACATCTACGAGCAGTACTTC. Its translation is CAWNLNIYEQYF.

V is TRBV5-4 and J is TRBJ1-1; 9 bases agree with TRBD1. J was trimmed by 3 bases and V by 3 bases; bases with no gene match: 3. This CDR3 has 14 residues. Germline CDR1 SGHNT, CDR2 YYREEE (reference sequence). In nucleotides, the CDR3 is TGTGCCAGCAGCTCGAGACAGGGGGACACTGAAGCTTTCTTT. This encodes CASSSRQGDTEAFF.

This clone was seen a single time. In DNA form, the CDR3 reads TGCGCCAGCAGGGACGGGACAGGAAACAATGAGCAGTTCTTC. It encodes CASRDGTGNNEQFF. The chain joins TRBV5-1 to TRBJ2-1; 8 nucleotides match TRBD1. Germline V gene sequence: CDR1 SGHRS, CDR2 YFSETQ. The junction had 6 bases not matched to a gene; V was cut back by 5 bases and J by 5 bases. The length of the CDR3 is 14 residues. Drawing the rest from reference TRBV5-1 and TRBJ2-1, the complete variable domain is KAGVTQTPRYLIKTRGQQVTLSCSPISGHRSVSWYQQTPGQGLQFLFEYFSETQRNKGNFPGRFSGRQFSNSRSEMNVSTLELGDSALYLCASRDGTGNNEQFFGPGTRLTVL.

This clone was observed a handful of times. V usage is TRBV7-9 and J usage is TRBJ1-1, with D perhaps TRBD1 (6 bases). The V gene's germline CDR1 is SEHNR and CDR2 FQNEAQ (reference sequence). This CDR3 spans 17 amino acids. The V and J ends lost 5 bases and 3 bases respectively, with 22 bases between them. Written as DNA, the CDR3 is TGTGCCAGCAGCCCCGGGGGGCACCTATTATCCCACACTGAAGCTTTCTTT. The encoded protein is CASSPGGHLLSHTEAFF.

The genes are TRBV5-1 and TRBJ2-7; D might be TRBD2 (6 bases). CDR1 and CDR2 from the germline V gene are SGHRS and YFSETQ. The CDR3 consists of 12 residues. V shed 3 bases and J shed 7 bases, with 11 bases lying between them. This CDR3 is CASSYSGAEQYF. The CDR3 nucleotides read TGCGCCAGCAGCTATTCGGGAGCGGAGCAGTACTTC.

The chain couples TRBV10-3 to TRBJ2-7; TRBD2 agrees at 8 bases. The CDR3 consists of 16 residues. The germline V gene has CDR1 ENHRY and CDR2 SYGVKD. J gave up 3 bases and V 0 bases, and 7 bases lay outside the gene matches. CDR3 residues: CAISESSSRGGYEQYF. CDR3 DNA sequence: TGTGCCATCAGTGAGTCGAGTAGTCGGGGGGGCTACGAGCAGTACTTC.